The 20 T cell receptor beta chains given below trace back to one sample, sequenced in a study of tumor-infiltrating lymphocytes in primary liver carcinoma. Starting from roughly 0.5 ug of total RNA, TCR beta cDNA was produced with a primer in the constant region. What produced the TCR beta libraries was three nested multiplex PCR rounds using slightly modified ARM-PCR. A C-beta reverse primer and TRBV1-TRBV30 forward primers served in each of the first two PCR rounds, at 9 to 11 cycles apiece. Using its own MiXCR run on the multiplex PCR reads, TCRdb lists one record per CDR3 protein. This repertoire shows over 250,000 distinct CDR3 sequences, about three fifths found once; its top ten account for about 18%. Blood RNA was derived from unsorted whole blood, and germline DNA was extracted too. Sequences were obtained from peripheral blood. The receptors shown here come from a woman aged 25 to 39 with primary liver carcinoma and hepatitis B virus infection.

On this clonotype: At one boundary the junction diverges from the germline segment, which might be a read error. V gene TRBV11-2 combines with J gene TRBJ2-7; D possibly uses TRBD1 or TRBD2 (5 bases each). From germline, CDR1 is SGHAT and CDR2 FQNNGV. The CDR3 runs to 15 residues. The CDR3, as DNA: TGTGCCAGCAGCTTCTCCGGGGCAGGGTCCTACGAGCGGTACTTC. As protein: CASSFSGAGSYERYF. Combining the CDR3 with reference TRBV11-2 and TRBJ2-7 gives the whole variable domain EAGVAQSPRYKIIEKRQSVAFWCNPISGHATLYWYQQILGQGPKLLIQFQNNGVVDDSQLPKDRFSAERLKGVDSTLKIQPAKLEDSAVYLCASSFSGAGSYERYFGPGTRLTVT.

On this clonotype itself: Germline and junction disagree at one end, which may indicate a read error. The V call is TRBV11-2, the J call TRBJ2-2; 8 bases map to TRBD2. The germline V gene encodes CDR1 SGHAT and CDR2 FQNNGV. The CDR3 sequence is 16 residues long. This CDR3 is CASSFTAGVRTRELFF. The CDR3 region has the DNA TGTGCCAGTAGCTTTACAGCGGGAGTTAGGACCAGGGAGCTGTTTTTT.

The chain uses TRBV4-1 and TRBJ2-4, with D possibly matching TRBD1 (5 bases). Per the germline V gene, CDR1 is MGHRA and CDR2 is YSYEKL. The CDR3 runs 19 residues. The V and J ends lost 0 bases and 0 bases respectively, with 18 bases between them. CDR3 protein: CASSQEGFGQGLAKNIQYF. In DNA form, the CDR3 reads TGCGCCAGCAGCCAAGAGGGATTTGGGCAGGGTCTAGCCAAAAACATTCAGTACTTC.

Regarding this clonotype: This may arise from a read error, as a much more abundant clone is one base away. Since the CDR3 does not end with the conserved phenylalanine or tryptophan, this likely comes from a read error. V is TRBV12-3 or TRBV12-4 and J is TRBJ2-3; 8 nucleotides match TRBD1. The trim removed 5 bases at V and 6 bases at J, leaving 13 bases unmatched. This CDR3 spans 16 amino acids. The CDR3 protein is CASSLRGTGVGDTQYL. The CDR3 DNA reads TGTGCCAGCAGTCTACGAGGGACAGGAGTAGGGGATACGCAGTATCTT.

A single count supports this clonotype. No conserved phenylalanine or tryptophan ends this CDR3, so it is likely a read error. V and J are TRBV11-2 and TRBJ2-1, with TRBD2 as a possible D gene (5 bases). The germline CDR1 and CDR2 sequences are SGHAT and FQNNGV. The CDR3 extends over 16 amino acids. The V and J ends lost 5 bases and 0 bases respectively, with 14 bases between them. The DNA of the CDR3 is TGTGCCAGCAGCCGTTCGAAAGGGAGCTCCTACAATGAGCAGTTCATC. Protein sequence: CASSRSKGSSYNEQFI.

As concerns this clonotype: A single base separates this from a much larger clone, so it may be a read error. The chain uses TRBV5-6 and TRBJ2-5; possibly TRBD1 or TRBD2 for D (5 bases each). CDR1 and CDR2 (germline): SGHDT, YYEEEE. This CDR3 has 13 residues. The CDR3: CASSLGPLESQYF. The CDR3 DNA follows: TGTGCCAGCAGCCTGGGACCTTTAGAGTCCCAGTACTTC.

Only one count was recorded for this clonotype. A much more abundant neighbour one base away suggests this may be a read error. In this CDR3 the conserved last residue, phenylalanine or tryptophan, is missing, so a read error is likely. The CDR3 reads CASSRTNYGYTI. In DNA form, the CDR3 reads TGTGCCAGCTCGAGGACGAACTATGGCTACACCATC. This sequence joins TRBV6-5 and TRBJ1-2; D unclear. Germline lookup yields CDR1 MNHEY and CDR2 SVGAGI. CDR3 length: 12 residues. The V and J ends lost 8 bases and 2 bases respectively, with 9 bases between them.

This clonotype has just a few counts. The chain joins TRBV7-9 to TRBJ1-1, with D unresolved. The length of the CDR3 is 12 residues. The germline V gene has CDR1 SEHNR and CDR2 FQNEAQ (reference sequence). V lost 6 bases to trimming and J lost 2 bases, with 7 bases between them. CDR3 sequence: CASRATNTEAFF. The CDR3 DNA is TGTGCCAGCAGGGCGACAAACACTGAAGCTTTCTTT.

The chain combines TRBV4-1 with TRBJ2-7, with TRBD2 matching over 9 bases. The trim removed 0 bases at V and 4 bases at J, leaving 10 bases unmatched. This CDR3 is built from 17 residues. Germline V gene data show CDR1 as MGHRA and CDR2 as YSYEKL. The CDR3 sequence is CASSQDDEAGGLYEQYF. The CDR3 DNA is TGCGCCAGCAGCCAAGACGACGAAGCGGGAGGACTTTACGAGCAGTACTTC.

Of note for this clonotype: A read error may be the cause here, since a much bigger clone is one base away. The chain combines TRBV29-1 with TRBJ2-5; possibly TRBD2 for D (5 bases). This CDR3 contains 11 residues. In germline, CDR1 is SQVTM, CDR2 ANQGSEA. The CDR3 protein is CNVEGMETQYF. The CDR3 DNA reads TGCAACGTTGAGGGAATGGAGACCCAGTACTTC.

Concerning this clonotype: A much larger clone sits a single nucleotide away, making a read error possible. The V call is TRBV29-1, the J call TRBJ1-4; maybe TRBD1 (5 bases). Germline CDR1 reads SQVTM; CDR2 reads ANQGSEA. Trimming took 8 bases from V and 4 from J, leaving 14 bases between them. CDR3 length: 13 amino acids. CDR3 sequence reads: CSLMGQINEKLFF. CDR3 sequence (DNA): TGCAGCCTCATGGGGCAGATTAATGAAAAACTGTTTTTT.

The CDR3 reads CASTPRKGAILYGYTF. In nucleotides, the CDR3 is TGTGCCAGCACTCCCCGTAAAGGAGCGATCCTCTATGGCTACACCTTC. The V gene is TRBV2, the J gene TRBJ1-2; D is unclear. The CDR3 spans 16 residues. The germline V gene has CDR1 SNHLY and CDR2 FYNNEI. V shed 7 bases and J shed 4 bases, with 22 bases lying between them. The whole variable domain, filled in from reference TRBV2 and TRBJ1-2, reads EPEVTQTPSHQVTQMGQEVILRCVPISNHLYFYWYRQILGQKVEFLVSFYNNEISEKSEIFDDQFSVERPDGSNFTLKIRSTKLEDSAMYFCASTPRKGAILYGYTFGSGTRLTVV.

For this clonotype: With a much larger clone just one base away, this may be a read error. The V call is TRBV29-1, the J call TRBJ2-7; a possible D gene is TRBD2 (6 bases). The V gene's germline CDR1 is SQVTM and CDR2 ANQGSEA. This CDR3 is built from 13 residues. The CDR3 loop reads CNTRGGSSYEQYF. DNA for the CDR3: TGCAACACACGGGGAGGCTCTTCCTACGAGCAGTACTTC.

Comments on this clonotype: One end of the junction is discordant with germline, which a read error may explain. The CDR3 DNA reads as TGTGCCATCAGGGATAGGGGGAACGCTGAAGCTTTCTTT. It translates to CAIRDRGNAEAFF. This chain links TRBV10-3 with TRBJ1-1; maybe TRBD1 (6 bases). The CDR3 is 13 amino acids. Germline V CDR1 and CDR2: ENHRY, SYGVKD.

As regards this clonotype: At one end, the junction sequence differs from germline, possibly due to a read error. This rearrangement joins TRBV11-2 to TRBJ2-5, with 7 bases fitting TRBD2. There are 15 residues in the CDR3. Germline CDR1 SGHAT, CDR2 FQNNGV. In DNA form, the CDR3 reads TGTGTCAGCAGCGGGAATACCGGGGGAGGAGAGACTCAGTACTTC. Residues: CVSSGNTGGGETQYF.

This clonotype was observed many times. This chain uses TRBV5-5 with TRBJ2-1; D is ambiguous. The CDR3 extends over 13 amino acids. Germline V CDR1 and CDR2: SGHKS, YYEKEE (reference sequence). Trimming took 0 bases from V and 5 from J, leaving 6 bases between them. This CDR3 is CASSLDFHNEQFF. The CDR3 region has the DNA TGTGCCAGCAGCTTGGACTTCCACAATGAGCAGTTCTTC. The entire variable domain, with the rest obtained from reference TRBV5-5 and TRBJ2-1, is as follows: DAGVTQSPTHLIKTRGQQVTLRCSPISGHKSVSWYQQVLGQGPQFIFQYYEKEERGRGNFPDRFSARQFPNYSSELNVNALLLGDSALYLCASSLDFHNEQFFGPGTRLTVL.

The J gene is TRBJ1-5, the V gene TRBV2; 10 bases agree with TRBD1. Germline V lookup: CDR1 SNHLY, CDR2 FYNNEI. Germline trimming cut 1 base from V and 6 bases from J; bases unmatched to any gene: 0. CDR3 size: 14 residues. CDR3 DNA: TGTGCCAGCAGTGAAGGGACAGGGGGTCAGCCCCAGCATTTT. Translation gives CASSEGTGGQPQHF.

This clonotype was recorded a few times. V gene TRBV28 combines with J gene TRBJ2-5, with D possibly matching TRBD1 (6 bases). CDR3 length: 14 amino acids. Germline CDR1 MDHEN, CDR2 SYDVKM. The germline V and J ends were trimmed by 4 bases and 4 bases, with 13 bases remaining between them. This CDR3 reads CASSSGTLGETQYF. The DNA for the CDR3 is TGTGCCAGCAGTTCAGGGACATTGGGAGAGACCCAGTACTTC.

This clonotype was counted many times. The chain joins TRBV4-3 to TRBJ2-1; tentatively, D is TRBD2 (5 bases). Germline V gene sequence: CDR1 LGHNA, CDR2 YSLEER. Trimming took off 0 bases at V and 3 bases at J, with 15 bases between the two ends. CDR3 size: 17 residues. The CDR3 protein is CASSQDWGAEGYNEQFF. The DNA for the CDR3 is TGCGCCAGCAGCCAAGATTGGGGAGCAGAGGGCTACAATGAGCAGTTCTTC.

As to this clonotype: One end of the junction varies from germline; a read error may be responsible. The chain recombines TRBV6-1 with TRBJ2-3, with 9 bases identical to TRBD1. The CDR3 spans 16 residues. CDR1 MNHNS and CDR2 SASEGT come from the germline V gene. The CDR3 nucleotides are TGTGCCAGCAGTGAAGTTCAGGGACAGGGCACAAATACGCAGTATTTT. This codes for CASSEVQGQGTNTQYF.